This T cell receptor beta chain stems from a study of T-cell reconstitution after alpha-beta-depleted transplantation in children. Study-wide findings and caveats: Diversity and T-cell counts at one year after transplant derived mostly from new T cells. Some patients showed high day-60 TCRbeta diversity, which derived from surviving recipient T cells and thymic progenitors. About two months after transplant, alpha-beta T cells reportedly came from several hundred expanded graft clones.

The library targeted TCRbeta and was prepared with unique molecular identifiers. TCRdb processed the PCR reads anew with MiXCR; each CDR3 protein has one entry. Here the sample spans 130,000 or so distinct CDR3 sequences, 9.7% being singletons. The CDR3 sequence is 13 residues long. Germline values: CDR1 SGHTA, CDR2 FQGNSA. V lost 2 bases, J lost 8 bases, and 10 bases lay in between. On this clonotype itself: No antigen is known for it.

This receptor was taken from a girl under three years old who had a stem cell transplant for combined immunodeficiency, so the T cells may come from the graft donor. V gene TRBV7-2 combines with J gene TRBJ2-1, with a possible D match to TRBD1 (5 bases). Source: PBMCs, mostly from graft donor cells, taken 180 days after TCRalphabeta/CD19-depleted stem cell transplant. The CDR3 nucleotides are TGTGCCAGCAGCTTAACGGTAGGGGATGAGCAGTTCTTC. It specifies CASSLTVGDEQFF.